This TCR beta chain was obtained from a study of cytomegalovirus exposure and HLA in healthy donors. Overall study results and limits: Per published reports, the classifier diagnosed cytomegalovirus status with high specificity and sensitivity. Specificity of three CMV-associated chains for CMV antigens was verified in vitro. Some public TCRs appeared in many individuals, while most sequences were rare.

Assay used: immunoSEQ multiplex PCR; TCRdb lists only in-frame clones, some missing. Here the sample spans fewer than 95,000 clones, approximately 88% being singletons. Germline assignment: CDR1 SGDLS and CDR2 YYNGEE. Trimming took 4 bases from V and 6 from J, leaving 17 bases between them. The CDR3 is 16 residues long. A word on this clone: Antigen: not known.

The donors were in the roughly 120-subject validation cohort, distinct from the roughly 700-subject first cohort. The V call is TRBV9, the J call TRBJ1-6, with a possible D match to TRBD1 (6 bases). The TCR comes from a woman aged 18-29 years in good health and CMV-seropositive. Specimen: PBMCs. CDR3 DNA: TGTGCCAGCAGCCCTCCAGGGGTTGGGGGTAATTCACCCCTCCACTTT. It encodes CASSPPGVGGNSPLHF.